The source of this TCR beta chain is a study of CD8 T cells in Susac syndrome. Study-level points and caveats: The number of individuals included in the study's TCR sequencing and HLA analysis was acknowledged as relatively small.

CDR1 SGHRS and CDR2 YFSETQ come from the germline V gene. V was cut by 3 bases and J by 3 bases, with 12 bases left in between. This CDR3 has 14 residues. RNA, at roughly 0.45 to 1 ug, was reverse transcribed with random hexamers. TCRdb reanalysed the immunoSEQ multiplex PCR reads using MiXCR and keeps one entry per CDR3 protein. This sample has 140,000 or so distinct CDR3 sequences, with approximately 94% found just once. A word on this clonotype: What it binds is unknown.

V is TRBV5-1 and J is TRBJ1-1; D call uncertain. Sequenced: CD4+ T cells from PBMCs. The clonotype was recovered from a human donor in good health. The CDR3 protein is CASSSTYGDTEAFF. The CDR3 nucleotides read TGCGCCAGCAGCTCAACTTACGGGGACACTGAAGCTTTCTTT.